This TCR beta chain is drawn from a study of T cell responses to AZD1222 COVID-19 vaccine. The V segment lost 5 bases and the J segment 7 bases; nucleotides outside the gene matches: 7. The CDR3 is made up of 15 amino acids. From germline, CDR1 is SEHNR and CDR2 FQNEAQ (reference sequence). Only in-frame clones appear in the TCRdb table, and some are missing; sequencing was by immunoSEQ multiplex PCR. Here the sample spans around 120,000 clones, roughly nine tenths being singletons. The chain carries TRBV7-9 and TRBJ1-4, with 10 positions matching TRBD1. The receptor was isolated from an adult in good health. This specimen consisted of peripheral blood, obtained on day 0 of AZD1222 vaccination. This CDR3 reads CASSLRQGAGEKLFF. DNA of the CDR3: TGTGCCAGCAGCCTCCGACAGGGGGCGGGTGAAAAACTGTTTTTT.